This T cell receptor (beta chain) was recovered during a study of response to subunit inactivated influenza vaccine. The table lists this clonotype with a few counts. The germline V gene has CDR1 LNHNV and CDR2 YYDKDF (reference sequence). The CDR3 sequence is 15 residues long. V gave up 8 bases and J gave up 2 bases, with 16 bases separating them. TCRdb re-called the RT-PCR reads through MiXCR, storing one row per CDR3 protein. The sample lists 750,000 to 850,000 distinct CDR3 sequences, less than 20% seen once, with about a tenth in the top ten. Sequences were derived from PBMCs from blood, sampled 4 to 6 days after vaccination. The TCR comes from a man aged 45-65 years who received an inactivated influenza vaccine. The chain carries TRBV15 and TRBJ1-5, with D possibly TRBD1 on 5 matching bases. In nucleotides, the CDR3 is TGTGCCACCGCATCCAGGGTTTTGGGCAATCAGCCCCAGCATTTT. Translated, it gives CATASRVLGNQPQHF.